The 17 T cell receptor beta chains in this list originate from one sample, sequenced in a study of vaccination and CD4 T cells after COVID-19. Treatment described: approximately nine-day PBMC culture with coronavirus spike peptide pools or control peptides (ViraFEST assay). Before the COVID-19 pandemic (2011-2018), CD4+ T cells were obtained from the unexposed donor. The Oncomine TCR Beta short-read assay sequenced DNA from cultured CD4+ T cells. TCRdb independently ran MiXCR on the PCR reads; one entry per CDR3 protein. The data show 7,500 or so distinct CDR3 sequences, 24% seen once. No antigen has been assigned to these receptors. What was sequenced was CD4+ T cells from blood, cultured in vitro. The receptors were gathered from a human donor in good health.

J is TRBJ1-2 and V is TRBV10-3, with D unclear. Germline lookup yields CDR1 ENHRY and CDR2 SYGVKD. V was pared by 2 bases and J by 6 bases, with 19 bases between. CDR3 size: 16 residues. The CDR3 sequence: CAISERGRVWKDGYTF. CDR3 sequence (DNA): TGTGCCATCAGTGAGCGAGGTCGGGTATGGAAGGATGGCTACACCTTC.

This clonotype has only one observation. This chain uses TRBV19 with TRBJ2-1; 10 nucleotides match TRBD1. The CDR3 contains 14 residues. Germline CDR1 and CDR2: LNHDA and SQIVND (reference sequence). V shed 10 bases, J shed 10 bases, and the junction held 13 bases outside the gene matches. The CDR3 sequence is CATSRQGAPWEQFF. In nucleotides, the CDR3 is TGTGCCACATCCCGACAGGGGGCTCCATGGGAGCAGTTCTTC.

This clonotype was picked up a small number of times. The chain links TRBV2 to TRBJ2-7, with 7 bases that match TRBD1. Trimming cost V 8 bases and J 3 bases; bases outside gene matches: 7. The CDR3 has 13 residues. Germline values: CDR1 SNHLY, CDR2 FYNNEI. In nucleotides, the CDR3 is TGTGCCAGCCTTTTGGACAGGAACTACGAGCAGTACTTC. It translates to CASLLDRNYEQYF.

This clonotype was seen a handful of times. The chain is built from TRBV10-3 and TRBJ1-2; a weak D match, TRBD1 (5 bases). Deletions cut 3 bases from V and 5 bases from J, with 13 bases between. Germline CDR1 ENHRY, CDR2 SYGVKD. The length of the CDR3 is 14 residues. CDR3 in amino acids: CAISEQVGPYGYTF. The CDR3 DNA sequence: TGTGCCATCAGTGAACAGGTTGGGCCTTATGGCTACACCTTC.

This clonotype was observed a handful of times. The chain combines TRBV7-8 with TRBJ2-7; D gene uncertain. The CDR3 length is 12 residues. Trimming cost V 5 bases and J 7 bases, with 12 bases left between them. Germline V CDR1 and CDR2: SGHVS, FQNEAQ. CDR3 loop: CASSLPGAEQYF. The CDR3, as DNA: TGTGCCAGCAGCCTTCCAGGTGCTGAGCAGTACTTC. The full variable domain, in which reference TRBV7-8 and TRBJ2-7 provide the parts outside the CDR3, is GAGVSQSPRYKVAKRGQDVALRCDPISGHVSLFWYQQALGQGPEFLTYFQNEAQLDKSGLPSDRFFAERPEGSVSTLKIQRTQQEDSAVYLCASSLPGAEQYFGPGTRLTVT.

This clonotype was seen more than once but under ten times. The rearrangement joins TRBV6-1 to TRBJ2-1; possibly TRBD2 for D (7 bases). The germline gives CDR1 MNHNS, CDR2 SASEGT. This CDR3 spans 15 amino acids. The germline V and J ends were trimmed by 6 bases and 2 bases, with 14 bases remaining between them. The CDR3 DNA reads as TGTGCCAGCAGCGGGCGGGGGCACACCTACAATGAGCAGTTCTTC. This translates into CASSGRGHTYNEQFF.

V is TRBV28 and J is TRBJ1-5, with 7 positions matching TRBD1. V shed 5 bases and J 6 bases; nucleotides not matched to a gene: 4. The CDR3 sequence is 13 residues long. CDR1 is MDHEN and CDR2 is SYDVKM in the germline V gene. The CDR3 sequence: CASSPYRGQPQHF. The CDR3 DNA reads TGTGCCAGCAGTCCTTACAGGGGTCAGCCCCAGCATTTT.

This clonotype has a handful of counts. The chain couples TRBV6-1 to TRBJ1-2; TRBD1 matches at 10 bases. This CDR3 contains 12 residues. J lost 6 bases, V lost 8 bases, and 3 bases had no gene match. The germline gives CDR1 MNHNS, CDR2 SASEGT. CDR3 nucleotide sequence: TGTGCCAGCGGAGACAGGGGGCATGGCTACACCTTC. It codes for CASGDRGHGYTF.

Only a few counts were recorded for this clonotype. The V call is TRBV7-8, the J call TRBJ2-3; D unresolved. In germline, CDR1 is SGHVS, CDR2 FQNEAQ. This CDR3 contains 14 residues. With 2 bases removed from V and 0 bases from J, the gap between germline ends came to 6 bases. The CDR3 region has the DNA TGTGCCAGCAGCTTACAGAGGAGCACAGATACGCAGTATTTT. This sequence encodes CASSLQRSTDTQYF. Full variable domain (outside the CDR3, taken from reference TRBV7-8 and TRBJ2-3): GAGVSQSPRYKVAKRGQDVALRCDPISGHVSLFWYQQALGQGPEFLTYFQNEAQLDKSGLPSDRFFAERPEGSVSTLKIQRTQQEDSAVYLCASSLQRSTDTQYFGPGTRLTVL.

The J gene is TRBJ2-1, the V gene TRBV6-1; D tentatively reads TRBD1 or TRBD2 (5 bases each). The V and J ends lost 5 bases and 5 bases respectively, with 13 bases between them. Germline-derived CDR1 and CDR2 are MNHNS and SASEGT. The length of the CDR3 is 14 residues. The CDR3 region has the DNA TGTGCCAGCAGTAGAGGGGCTAGGAACAATGAGCAGTTCTTC. Translating it yields CASSRGARNNEQFF.

This clonotype is termed medium-sized. V is TRBV6-1 and J is TRBJ2-1; TRBD2 matches 9 bases. Trimming at V came to 1 base and at J to 4 bases, leaving 2 bases not matched to a gene. Per the germline V gene, CDR1 is MNHNS and CDR2 is SASEGT. The CDR3 spans 15 residues. The CDR3 sequence: CASSEEAGGYNEQFF. DNA of the CDR3: TGTGCCAGCAGTGAAGAAGCGGGGGGATACAATGAGCAGTTCTTC.

The chain has TRBV5-1 and TRBJ2-5; D is perhaps TRBD1 (6 bases). The CDR3 sequence is 15 residues long. V was trimmed by 1 base and J by 2 bases, leaving 12 bases between them. Germline V gives CDR1 SGHRS, CDR2 YFSETQ. The CDR3: CASSLTGQTQETQYF. The CDR3, as DNA: TGCGCCAGCAGCTTGACTGGACAGACTCAAGAGACCCAGTACTTC.

The V gene is TRBV6-1, the J gene TRBJ1-1; D not certain. V dropped 7 bases and J dropped 1 base, with 10 bases sitting between them. Germline CDR1 reads MNHNS; CDR2 reads SASEGT. The CDR3 contains 13 residues. In DNA form, the CDR3 reads TGTGCCAGCACCGCAACAGAGAACACTGAAGCTTTCTTT. Translated: CASTATENTEAFF.

The chain couples TRBV6-1 to TRBJ1-5; perhaps TRBD1 as D (5 bases). This CDR3 contains 17 residues. CDR1 is MNHNS, CDR2 SASEGT, per germline. V was cut by 5 bases and J by 0 bases, with 17 bases left in between. The CDR3 protein is CASSHQGVRHSNQPQHF. In DNA form, the CDR3 reads TGTGCCAGCAGTCACCAGGGTGTTAGGCATAGCAATCAGCCCCAGCATTTT.

The V gene is TRBV5-5, the J gene TRBJ2-7, with 9 bases fitting TRBD1. Losses at the gene ends were 5 bases for V and 7 bases for J; bases not matched to a gene: 13. The CDR3 totals 15 residues. CDR1 and CDR2 from the germline V gene are SGHKS and YYEKEE (reference sequence). CDR3 in DNA: TGTGCCAGCAGGAGGACAGGGGCCTTGGAGTGGGAGCAGTACTTC. It yields the protein CASRRTGALEWEQYF.

The chain recombines TRBV6-1 with TRBJ2-7; D may be TRBD1 or TRBD2 (5 bases each). V was pared by 3 bases and J by 1 base, with 7 bases between. From germline, CDR1 is MNHNS and CDR2 SASEGT. This CDR3 is built from 13 residues. The CDR3 sequence: CASSEGTSYEQYF. The CDR3 region has the DNA TGTGCCAGCAGTGAGGGGACGTCCTACGAGCAGTACTTC.

This clonotype was observed a handful of times. This chain uses TRBV20-1 with TRBJ2-4; D uncertain. The CDR3 is made up of 13 amino acids. The ends were cut back, 5 bases at V and 5 bases at J, with 13 bases in the middle. Germline values: CDR1 DFQATT, CDR2 SNEGSKA (reference sequence). CDR3 bases: TGCAGTGCTCCGTGGCCCGTCGAAAACATTCAGTACTTC. Translating it yields CSAPWPVENIQYF.